This T cell receptor (beta chain) was observed in a study of blood T cell repertoires in COVID-19. Study-wide context: The United States, Italy and Spain were the sources of the acute and convalescent COVID-19 samples. Sample material is recorded as cDNA or gDNA derived from T cells, B-cell-depleted T cells, or PBMCs.

Seattle-derived patients entered the study during active infection and were followed longitudinally. Data came from immunoSEQ multiplex PCR; TCRdb stores just in-frame clones and leaves some out. The sample lists approximately 330,000 clones, around 90% seen once, with 0.95% to 1.3% in the top ten. After removal of 3 bases from V and 4 bases from J, the junction contained 9 bases not matched to a gene. Germline V gene sequence: CDR1 SGHDT, CDR2 YYEEEE. The CDR3 spans 16 residues. The chain is built from TRBV5-6 and TRBJ1-2; 10 positions match TRBD1. This TCR came from a woman aged 40 to 50 with COVID-19, enrolled during active disease. Material: peripheral blood. The CDR3 reads CASSSTGGGSVYGYTF. In nucleotides, the CDR3 is TGTGCCAGCAGCTCGACAGGGGGCGGATCCGTCTATGGCTACACCTTC.